Each of the 19 T cell receptor beta chains below was sequenced from the same sample in a study of cytomegalovirus exposure and HLA in healthy donors. Both 60 Vbeta primers and 13 Jbeta primers went into the PCR. Some clones are missing from TCRdb's copy, which holds only in-frame ones; the method was immunoSEQ multiplex PCR. The data show roughly 100,000 clones, 82% seen once. The sequencing input was PBMCs. The source is a man between 25 and 39 years old in good health and CMV-seropositive.

The chain links TRBV7-9 to TRBJ2-1; possibly TRBD1 for D (6 bases). From germline, CDR1 is SEHNR and CDR2 FQNEAQ (reference sequence). V was pared by 1 base and J by 5 bases, with 15 bases between. The CDR3 has 16 residues. CDR3 nucleotides: TGTGCCAGCAGCTTAGTTCAGGGGTTGGGAAACAATGAGCAGTTCTTC. It codes for CASSLVQGLGNNEQFF. The full variable domain, its missing parts supplied by reference TRBV7-9 and TRBJ2-1, is DTGVSQNPRHKITKRGQNVTFRCDPISEHNRLYWYRQTLGQGPEFLTYFQNEAQLEKSRLLSDRFSAERPKGSFSTLEIQRTEQGDSAMYLCASSLVQGLGNNEQFFGPGTRLTVL.

The CDR3, as DNA: TGTGCCAGCGTCAAATCCTGGTATAGCGGCCGCACAGATACGCAGTATTTT. Encoded protein: CASVKSWYSGRTDTQYF. V gene TRBV28 combines with J gene TRBJ2-3; a possible D gene is TRBD2 (6 bases). The CDR3 sequence is 17 residues long. From germline, CDR1 is MDHEN and CDR2 SYDVKM. With 8 bases removed from V and 1 base from J, the gap between germline ends came to 22 bases.

This chain uses TRBV11-2 with TRBJ2-7, with TRBD2 matching over 8 bases. J was trimmed by 2 bases and V by 5 bases; bases with no gene match: 11. Per the germline V gene, CDR1 is SGHAT and CDR2 is FQNNGV. The CDR3 consists of 16 residues. For the CDR3, the DNA is TGTGCCAGCAGCCCCCCTGCTAGCGGGTTTCCCTACGAGCAGTACTTC. Its protein is CASSPPASGFPYEQYF.

This sequence joins TRBV29-1 and TRBJ2-3, with TRBD2 identical over 10 bases. In germline, CDR1 is SQVTM, CDR2 ANQGSEA. With V trimmed by 4 bases and J by 6 bases, 7 bases remained unmatched. The CDR3 totals 14 residues. CDR3 nucleotides: TGCAGCGTTGGCTCTAGCGGGAGATCCGATACGCAGTATTTT. Amino acids: CSVGSSGRSDTQYF.

V usage is TRBV6-6 and J usage is TRBJ1-5, with a tentative D call TRBD1 (6 bases). The germline CDR1 and CDR2 sequences are MNHNY and SVGAGI (reference sequence). V lost 4 bases and J lost 7, with 11 bases in between. The CDR3 is 13 amino acids. The CDR3 reads CASSWEGGQPQHF. Here the CDR3 DNA reads TGTGCCAGCAGTTGGGAAGGGGGACAGCCCCAGCATTTT.

A single count supports this clone. This chain joins TRBV28 and TRBJ1-5; perhaps TRBD1 as D (5 bases). From germline, CDR1 is MDHEN and CDR2 SYDVKM. V was shortened by 4 bases and J by 2 bases, with 12 bases between the two germline ends. This CDR3 is built from 15 residues. CDR3 DNA: TGTGCCAGCAGTTCCTCAGGGTTTGGCAATCAGCCCCAGCATTTT. Residues: CASSSSGFGNQPQHF.

This clone was found once. This chain links TRBV25-1 with TRBJ1-4; D is possibly TRBD1 (5 bases). This CDR3 spans 14 amino acids. CDR1 and CDR2 (germline): MGHDK, SYGVNS. The V gene lost 3 bases and the J gene lost 4 bases, with 9 bases spanning the gap. The CDR3 DNA sequence: TGTGCCAGCAGTGAGTTCAGGGATAATGAAAAACTGTTTTTT. Protein sequence: CASSEFRDNEKLFF.

The CDR3 spells CASSMTVGGTRSNQPQHF. CDR3 coding DNA: TGTGCCAGTAGTATGACGGTAGGAGGTACCCGTAGCAATCAGCCCCAGCATTTT. The V gene is TRBV19, the J gene TRBJ1-5; D ambiguous. Trimming removed 3 bases at V and 0 bases at J, with 18 bases between. Per the germline V gene, CDR1 is LNHDA and CDR2 is SQIVND (reference sequence). The CDR3 is 18 amino acids.

The chain combines TRBV30 with TRBJ1-1; TRBD1 matches 7 bases. This CDR3 region has 13 residues. Germline V gene lookup returns CDR1 GTSNPN and CDR2 SVGIG (reference sequence). V gave up 1 base and J gave up 6 bases; unmatched junction bases: 5. CDR3 nucleotide sequence: TGTGCCTGGAGTGCGACAGGGAAGGCTGAAGCTTTCTTT. This encodes CAWSATGKAEAFF.

V and J are TRBV18 and TRBJ1-2, with 7 nucleotides matching TRBD1. This CDR3 has 15 amino acids. The trim removed 1 base at V and 8 bases at J, leaving 10 bases unmatched. Looked up from germline, CDR1 is KGHSH and CDR2 is LQKENI. Written as DNA, the CDR3 is TGTGCCAGCTCACCACGACAGGGCGAATTTGTCGGCTACACCTTC. Translation: CASSPRQGEFVGYTF.

The CDR3 region has the DNA TGTGCCATCAGTGAGAAGGTAGGGAGACCCTACGAGCAGTACTTC. Encoded protein: CAISEKVGRPYEQYF. J is TRBJ2-7 and V is TRBV10-3; D perhaps matches TRBD2 (5 bases). Germline CDR1 is ENHRY and CDR2 is SYGVKD. The CDR3 totals 15 residues. V lost 2 bases and J lost 2, with 13 bases in between.

As to this clone: This same CDR3 is encoded by further DNA sequences in the sample. The V gene is TRBV5-3, the J gene TRBJ1-6; tentatively, D is TRBD1 (5 bases). TRBV5-3 is recorded as an ORF, its role being uncertain. The CDR3 spans 16 residues. V was trimmed by 0 bases and J by 9 bases, leaving 16 bases between them. CDR3 in DNA: TGTGCCAGAAGCTTGGAATGGGGCCCATGTCGTTCACCCCTCCACTTT. This sequence encodes CARSLEWGPCRSPLHF.

The CDR3 DNA is TGCGCCAGCAGCCAAGATCGGAGCTCTGGGGCCAACGTCCTGACTTTC. Translating it yields CASSQDRSSGANVLTF. The rearrangement uses TRBV4-1 and TRBJ2-6; D is undetermined. From germline, CDR1 is MGHRA and CDR2 YSYEKL. The CDR3 is made up of 16 amino acids. V dropped 0 bases and J dropped 0 bases, with 6 bases sitting between them.

The gene calls are TRBV30 and TRBJ1-1; the D gene is possibly TRBD1 (5 bases). The V end was cut by 0 bases, the J end by 6 bases, with 14 bases between. Germline V gene data show CDR1 as GTSNPN and CDR2 as SVGIG (reference sequence). The CDR3 is made up of 14 amino acids. The CDR3 DNA reads as TGTGCCTGGAGTGTACCAGGGCAAGGTCCTGAAGCTTTCTTT. This gives the protein CAWSVPGQGPEAFF.

The chain recombines TRBV2 with TRBJ1-5, with D perhaps TRBD1 (6 bases). With 0 bases removed from V and 4 bases from J, the gap between germline ends came to 10 bases. The CDR3 loop spans 15 amino acids. The germline gives CDR1 SNHLY, CDR2 FYNNEI. CDR3: CASSEAFQGNQPQHF. As DNA, the CDR3 is TGTGCCAGCAGTGAAGCTTTCCAGGGGAATCAGCCCCAGCATTTT.

The chain carries TRBV7-8 and TRBJ2-7; TRBD1 agrees at 7 bases. CDR1 is SGHVS and CDR2 is FQNEAQ in the germline V gene. CDR3 length: 11 amino acids. V lost 5 bases to trimming and J lost 6 bases; unmatched junction nucleotides: 1. The CDR3 DNA sequence: TGTGCCAGCAGCACAGGGGTCGAGCAGTACTTC. This gives the protein CASSTGVEQYF. The whole variable domain, remainder taken from reference TRBV7-8 and TRBJ2-7, is GAGVSQSPRYKVAKRGQDVALRCDPISGHVSLFWYQQALGQGPEFLTYFQNEAQLDKSGLPSDRFFAERPEGSVSTLKIQRTQQEDSAVYLCASSTGVEQYFGPGTRLTVT.

This chain joins TRBV5-1 and TRBJ2-1; weak D call: TRBD1 (5 bases). CDR1 SGHRS and CDR2 YFSETQ come from the germline V gene. V was shortened by 4 bases and J by 2 bases, with 16 bases between the two germline ends. The CDR3 covers 16 residues. CDR3 coding DNA: TGCGCCAGCAGCCCTCAACCACAGGTAACCTACAATGAGCAGTTCTTC. Protein product: CASSPQPQVTYNEQFF.

This clone was seen a few times. The chain uses TRBV5-1 and TRBJ2-6, with a tentative D call TRBD1 (5 bases). V lost 1 base, J lost 2 bases, and 7 bases lay in between. The CDR3 consists of 15 residues. Germline V CDR1 and CDR2: SGHRS, YFSETQ. The chain's CDR3 is CASSLSGTGANVLTF. The CDR3, as DNA: TGCGCCAGCAGCTTGTCAGGGACTGGGGCCAACGTCCTGACTTTC.

The chain employs TRBV7-2 and TRBJ2-5; unclear D gene. Germline V gene lookup returns CDR1 SGHTA and CDR2 FQGNSA. This CDR3 spans 13 amino acids. The V end lost 5 bases, the J end lost 5 bases, and 12 bases lay between the germline ends. The CDR3 nucleotides are TGTGCCAGCAGCCCCAGTTGGTCCGAGACCCAGTACTTC. It encodes CASSPSWSETQYF.